One and the same sample provided the 19 T cell receptor beta chains below, sequenced in a study of blood T cells in healthy people across ages. The authors ran a second PCR of roughly 6 to 12 cycles using a sample-barcoded 5' primer and a J-beta primer mix. One entry per CDR3 protein, called by TCRdb with MiXCR from the 5' RACE reads. Of roughly 1,300,000 distinct CDR3 sequences listed, 59% were seen once; the top ten hold 6.5% to 8.5%. The source material was blood. The receptors were gathered from a man aged 18-30 years in good health.

The chain recombines TRBV25-1 with TRBJ2-3; 7 nucleotides agree with TRBD2. With V trimmed by 4 bases and J by 5 bases, 21 bases remained unmatched. This CDR3 is built from 19 residues. Germline V gives CDR1 MGHDK, CDR2 SYGVNS. The CDR3 reads CASSGPSSSGKASGDTQYF. CDR3 bases: TGTGCCAGCAGTGGTCCCTCATCTAGCGGAAAAGCGTCCGGAGATACGCAGTATTTT.

J is TRBJ2-3 and V is TRBV10-3, with 8 bases identical to TRBD2. The length of the CDR3 is 17 residues. After removal of 4 bases from V and 0 bases from J, the junction contained 9 bases not matched to a gene. Germline CDR1 ENHRY, CDR2 SYGVKD. CDR3 sequence reads: CAISGTTSGFSTDTQYF. Here the CDR3 DNA reads TGTGCCATCAGTGGGACCACTAGCGGATTTAGCACAGATACGCAGTATTTT.

In nucleotides, the CDR3 is TGTGCCAGCAGCCAAGATGTATTCATCGGACTAGCGATAGAAGAGCAGTACTTC. Translation: CASSQDVFIGLAIEEQYF. This chain connects TRBV3-1 to TRBJ2-7; 9 bases are a match to TRBD2. The CDR3 sequence is 18 residues long. The V gene's germline CDR1 is LGHDT and CDR2 YNNKEL (reference sequence). V lost 0 bases and J lost 7; bases outside the gene matches: 16.

The V call is TRBV3-1, the J call TRBJ2-7; 10 bases fit TRBD2. With V trimmed by 5 bases and J by 7 bases, 14 bases remained unmatched. CDR1 and CDR2 (germline): LGHDT, YNNKEL (reference sequence). The CDR3 is 16 residues long. CDR3 residues: CASSAQLAGSYNEQYF. CDR3 nucleotide sequence: TGTGCCAGCAGCGCCCAACTAGCGGGGTCCTACAATGAGCAGTACTTC.

The rearrangement joins TRBV20-1 to TRBJ2-2; D unresolved. This CDR3 has 12 amino acids. Trimming removed 5 bases at V and 6 bases at J, with 10 bases between. The V gene's germline CDR1 is DFQATT and CDR2 SNEGSKA (reference sequence). The CDR3 DNA reads TGCAGTGCTGGGCTAGGAGCCGGGGAGCTGTTTTTT. This translates into CSAGLGAGELFF.

The chain uses TRBV4-3 and TRBJ1-3; D is unclear. The germline V and J ends were trimmed by 3 bases and 3 bases, with 15 bases remaining between them. CDR1 is LGHNA, CDR2 YSLEER, per germline. CDR3 length: 16 residues. The chain's CDR3 is CASSQRQAEYGNTIYF. CDR3 nucleotide sequence: TGCGCCAGCAGCCAGAGGCAGGCCGAATATGGAAACACCATATATTTT.

This sequence joins TRBV20-1 and TRBJ2-2; a weak D match, TRBD1 (6 bases). There are 14 residues in the CDR3. Germline assignment: CDR1 DFQATT and CDR2 SNEGSKA (reference sequence). With 6 bases removed from V and 4 bases from J, the gap between germline ends came to 15 bases. CDR3 sequence: CSASRDIFTGELFF. CDR3 DNA sequence: TGCAGTGCCAGCCGGGACATCTTCACCGGGGAGCTGTTTTTT.

This clonotype was picked up a small number of times. V usage is TRBV5-6 and J usage is TRBJ2-5; D perhaps matches TRBD2 (6 bases). The CDR3 sequence is 14 residues long. Trimming took 3 bases from V and 7 from J, leaving 16 bases between them. Per the germline V gene, CDR1 is SGHDT and CDR2 is YYEEEE. CDR3 sequence reads: CASSSKTRRGTQYF. The DNA of the CDR3 is TGTGCCAGCAGCTCGAAGACCCGGAGGGGGACCCAGTACTTC.

The rearrangement uses TRBV10-3 and TRBJ2-5, with a possible D match to TRBD2 (6 bases). Germline values: CDR1 ENHRY, CDR2 SYGVKD. V shed 0 bases and J shed 4 bases, with 15 bases lying between them. The CDR3 spans 16 residues. The CDR3 sequence is CAISESNGGPRETQYF. The CDR3 DNA reads as TGTGCCATCAGTGAGTCGAACGGGGGACCTAGAGAGACCCAGTACTTC.

In nucleotides, the CDR3 is TGTGCCAGCAGTCAAACCACAGGTTCTAGCACAGATACGCAGTATTTT. This sequence encodes CASSQTTGSSTDTQYF. The rearrangement links TRBV6-2 or TRBV6-3 to TRBJ2-3; a weak D match, TRBD1 (5 bases). The CDR3 spans 16 residues. V gave up 5 bases and J gave up 0 bases, with 15 bases separating them. The germline CDR1 and CDR2 sequences are MNHEY and SVGEGT.

The chain has TRBV7-9 and TRBJ2-1; TRBD1 aligns across 9 bases. The CDR3 is 16 residues long. The germline CDR1 and CDR2 sequences are SEHNR and FQNEAQ (reference sequence). V shed 4 bases, J shed 8 bases, and the junction held 12 bases outside the gene matches. As DNA, the CDR3 is TGTGCCAGCAGCTCTACTATCGGGACAGGGTTTGATGAGCAGTTCTTC. Its translation is CASSSTIGTGFDEQFF.

The rearrangement uses TRBV7-2 and TRBJ2-6; D is unresolved. Trimming took 2 bases from V and 0 from J, leaving 11 bases between them. The germline V gene encodes CDR1 SGHTA and CDR2 FQGNSA. This CDR3 is built from 17 residues. CDR3 region: CASSLSAFSSGANVLTF. The CDR3 region has the DNA TGTGCCAGCAGCTTATCGGCGTTCTCCTCTGGGGCCAACGTCCTGACTTTC. The full variable domain, rest sourced from reference TRBV7-2 and TRBJ2-6, is GAGVSQSPSNKVTEKGKDVELRCDPISGHTALYWYRQSLGQGLEFLIYFQGNSAPDKSGLPSDRFSAERTGGSVSTLTIQRTQQEDSAVYLCASSLSAFSSGANVLTFGAGSRLTVL.

This clonotype was observed a handful of times. This rearrangement joins TRBV6-5 to TRBJ2-3, with 11 bases that match TRBD2. The CDR3 contains 15 residues. V shed 6 bases and J 2 bases; nucleotides not matched to a gene: 4. Germline V lookup: CDR1 MNHEY, CDR2 SVGAGI. CDR3 loop: CASSKTSGTTDTQYF. The CDR3 DNA reads as TGTGCCAGCAGCAAGACTAGCGGGACCACAGATACGCAGTATTTT.

The V gene is TRBV12-3 or TRBV12-4, the J gene TRBJ2-1; D is undetermined. Trimming removed 3 bases at V and 7 bases at J, with 13 bases between. The CDR3 totals 14 residues. The CDR3 reads CASSFFPGGNEQFF. The CDR3 region has the DNA TGTGCCAGCAGTTTTTTTCCGGGTGGGAATGAGCAGTTCTTC.

The rearrangement joins TRBV11-2 to TRBJ2-3; 7 bases fit TRBD2. Trimming removed 5 bases from V and 4 bases from J; junction bases left unmatched: 9. The CDR3 runs to 15 residues. Germline CDR1 is SGHAT and CDR2 is FQNNGV. In nucleotides, the CDR3 is TGTGCCAGCAGCCCCCGGGGAGGGAACGCAGATACGCAGTATTTT. Its protein product is CASSPRGGNADTQYF. The variable domain in full, completed from reference TRBV11-2 and TRBJ2-3, reads EAGVAQSPRYKIIEKRQSVAFWCNPISGHATLYWYQQILGQGPKLLIQFQNNGVVDDSQLPKDRFSAERLKGVDSTLKIQPAKLEDSAVYLCASSPRGGNADTQYFGPGTRLTVL.

The table lists this clonotype with a count of one. This chain links TRBV5-1 with TRBJ2-1, with TRBD2 identical over 14 bases. This CDR3 comprises 16 residues. Trimming removed 5 bases from V and 10 bases from J; junction bases left unmatched: 11. Per germline, CDR1 SGHRS and CDR2 YFSETQ. DNA of the CDR3: TGCGCCAGCAGTTTATCGGGGACTAGCGGGGGAGGGGAGCAGTTCTTC. It translates to CASSLSGTSGGGEQFF.

The V and J genes are TRBV4-2 and TRBJ2-7; TRBD2 is a possible D gene (6 bases). The CDR3 extends over 15 amino acids. Between the trimmed V and J ends, which lost 1 base and 3 bases, there was a span of 13 bases. Looked up from germline, CDR1 is LGHNA and CDR2 is YNFKEQ. Here the CDR3 DNA reads TGTGCCAGCAGCCAAGGTAGCGGAGGACTCTACGAGCAGTACTTC. Protein product: CASSQGSGGLYEQYF.

This clonotype was detected once. V gene TRBV6-2 or TRBV6-3 combines with J gene TRBJ2-1, with TRBD2 matching 13 bases. CDR1 is MNHEY, CDR2 SVGEGT, per germline. This CDR3 has 19 residues. Germline trimming cut 5 bases from V and 10 bases from J; bases unmatched to any gene: 20. The CDR3 loop is CASSDGLGLAGVDPWEQFF. The CDR3 coding sequence is TGTGCCAGCAGTGACGGGCTCGGACTAGCGGGAGTTGATCCTTGGGAGCAGTTCTTC.

A few counts support this clonotype. The chain is built from TRBV6-2 or TRBV6-3 and TRBJ2-3, with a weak D call TRBD2 (5 bases). In germline, CDR1 is MNHEY, CDR2 SVGEGT. The CDR3 runs 16 residues. Trimming stripped 2 bases from V and 4 bases from J, with 16 bases between. The CDR3 spells CASSYERPTTPDTQYF. In DNA form, the CDR3 reads TGTGCCAGCAGTTACGAGCGGCCTACCACCCCAGATACGCAGTATTTT.